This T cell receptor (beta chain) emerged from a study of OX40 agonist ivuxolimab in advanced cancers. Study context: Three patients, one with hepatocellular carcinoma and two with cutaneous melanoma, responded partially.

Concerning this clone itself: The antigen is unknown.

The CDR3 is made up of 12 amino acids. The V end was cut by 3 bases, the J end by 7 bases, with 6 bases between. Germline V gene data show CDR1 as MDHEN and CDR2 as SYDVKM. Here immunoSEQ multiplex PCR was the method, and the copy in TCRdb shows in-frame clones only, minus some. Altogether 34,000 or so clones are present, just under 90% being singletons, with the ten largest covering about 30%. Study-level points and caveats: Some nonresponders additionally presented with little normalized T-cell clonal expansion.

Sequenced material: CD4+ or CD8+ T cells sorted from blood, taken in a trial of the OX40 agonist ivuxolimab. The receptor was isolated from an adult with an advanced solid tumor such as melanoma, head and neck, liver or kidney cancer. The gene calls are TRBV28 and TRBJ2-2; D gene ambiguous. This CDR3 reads CASSFFGGELFF. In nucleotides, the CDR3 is TGTGCCAGCAGTTTTTTTGGCGGGGAGCTGTTTTTT.